Below, 18 T cell receptor beta chains from the same sample are listed, as sequenced in a study of CD8+ T cells in alopecia areata. Researchers took lesional scalp punch biopsies and peripheral blood from people who were alopecia areata patients. RNA extraction was followed by reverse transcription into cDNA, which acted as the sequencing template. Some clones are missing from TCRdb's copy, which holds only in-frame ones; the method was immunoSEQ multiplex PCR. The sample lists 10,000 to 15,000 clones, around 60% seen once, with 13% to 15% in the top ten. Sequenced: skin. The source of these receptors is a human donor with alopecia areata.

V and J are TRBV14 and TRBJ1-2; D call uncertain. V was cut by 8 bases and J by 1 base, with 11 bases left in between. The germline V gene has CDR1 SGHDN and CDR2 FVKESK. This CDR3 spans 13 amino acids. The CDR3 loop is CASATGINYGYTF. CDR3 nucleotide sequence: TGTGCCAGCGCGACTGGAATTAACTATGGCTACACCTTC. Full variable domain (remainder filled in from reference TRBV14 and TRBJ1-2): EAGVTQFPSHSVIEKGQTVTLRCDPISGHDNLYWYRRVMGKEIKFLLHFVKESKQDESGMPNNRFLAERTGGTYSTLKVQPAELEDSGVYFCASATGINYGYTFGSGTRLTVV.

V and J are TRBV27 and TRBJ2-7; 7 nucleotides align to TRBD2. The CDR3 has 13 residues. Trimming took 1 base from V and 5 from J; bases not matched to a gene: 2. CDR1 MNHEY and CDR2 SMNVEV come from the germline V gene (reference sequence). The CDR3 DNA is TGTGCCAGCAGTTTATACGGGGGGAACGAGCAGTACTTC. It encodes CASSLYGGNEQYF.

The CDR3 sequence is CASSLVVSPYEQYF. In DNA form, the CDR3 reads TGCGCCAGCAGCTTGGTGGTCTCCCCCTACGAGCAGTACTTC. J is TRBJ2-7 and V is TRBV5-1; no firm D call. The length of the CDR3 is 14 residues. Germline loops: CDR1 SGHRS, CDR2 YFSETQ. Deletions cut 0 bases from V and 2 bases from J, with 9 bases between.

The chain combines TRBV5-1 with TRBJ2-1, with TRBD2 identical over 7 bases. The V gene end was trimmed by 0 bases and the J gene end by 7 bases; junction bases not matched to a gene: 1. The germline V gene has CDR1 SGHRS and CDR2 YFSETQ. The length of the CDR3 is 13 residues. In DNA form, the CDR3 reads TGCGCCAGCAGCTTGGCCGGGGGGAATGAGCAGTTCTTC. Translation gives CASSLAGGNEQFF.

This clone was detected a few times. This chain connects TRBV4-3 to TRBJ2-3, with D perhaps TRBD2 (5 bases). The V and J ends lost 2 bases and 6 bases respectively, with 6 bases between them. Germline V gene lookup returns CDR1 LGHNA and CDR2 YSLEER. This CDR3 contains 12 residues. The CDR3 loop is CASSQRGDTQYF. The CDR3, as DNA: TGCGCCAGCAGCCAAAGAGGGGATACGCAGTATTTT.

This clone was observed a handful of times. The chain recombines TRBV29-1 with TRBJ2-3, with TRBD2 matching 9 bases. Germline CDR1 and CDR2: SQVTM and ANQGSEA. J lost 6 bases, V lost 2 bases, and 3 bases had no gene match. The CDR3 runs to 13 residues. CDR3 region: CSVEQAGGDTQYF. CDR3 in DNA: TGCAGCGTTGAACAGGCGGGGGGGGATACGCAGTATTTT.

The rearrangement links TRBV2 to TRBJ2-5; TRBD1 or TRBD2 may be the D gene (5 bases each). V was pared by 4 bases and J by 7 bases, with 13 bases between. The CDR3 length is 13 residues. Germline V lookup: CDR1 SNHLY, CDR2 FYNNEI. CDR3 in DNA: TGTGCCAGCAGTGTAGGCCCTGGGGGGACCCAGTACTTC. The encoded protein is CASSVGPGGTQYF. The whole variable domain, filled in from reference TRBV2 and TRBJ2-5, reads EPEVTQTPSHQVTQMGQEVILRCVPISNHLYFYWYRQILGQKVEFLVSFYNNEISEKSEIFDDQFSVERPDGSNFTLKIRSTKLEDSAMYFCASSVGPGGTQYFGPGTRLLVL.

The chain employs TRBV30 and TRBJ2-3; TRBD1 aligns across 8 bases. Looked up from germline, CDR1 is GTSNPN and CDR2 is SVGIG (reference sequence). Unmatched junction bases numbered 1, after V lost 2 bases and J lost 6 bases. CDR3 size: 12 residues. The CDR3 loop is CAWSRDRDTQYF. For the CDR3, the DNA is TGTGCCTGGAGTCGGGACAGGGATACGCAGTATTTT. Using reference TRBV30 and TRBJ2-3 for the parts outside the CDR3, the full variable domain is SQTIHQWPATLVQPVGSPLSLECTVEGTSNPNLYWYRQAAGRGLQLLFYSVGIGQISSEVPQNLSASRPQDRQFILSSKKLLLSDSGFYLCAWSRDRDTQYFGPGTRLTVL.

The V and J genes are TRBV6-5 and TRBJ1-2; the match to TRBD1 covers 8 bases. Trimming at V came to 6 bases and at J to 8 bases, leaving 8 bases not matched to a gene. Germline V gene sequence: CDR1 MNHEY, CDR2 SVGAGI. The CDR3 totals 13 residues. The CDR3 region has the DNA TGTGCCAGCAGATCGGACAGGGTTCGGGGCTACACCTTC. This sequence encodes CASRSDRVRGYTF.

Worth noting for this clone: Germline and junction disagree at one end, which may indicate a read error. This chain's CDR3 is CATSGTGNTEAFF. CDR3 DNA sequence: TGTGCCACCAGCGGGACAGGGAACACTGAAGCTTTCTTT. This chain links TRBV11-2 with TRBJ1-1; 8 positions agree with TRBD1. CDR3 size: 13 residues. CDR1 is SGHAT, CDR2 FQNNGV, per germline. The complete variable domain, with remaining parts taken from reference TRBV11-2 and TRBJ1-1, reads EAGVAQSPRYKIIEKRQSVAFWCNPISGHATLYWYQQILGQGPKLLIQFQNNGVVDDSQLPKDRFSAERLKGVDSTLKIQPAKLEDSAVYLCATSGTGNTEAFFGQGTRLTVV.

The CDR3 DNA reads as TGTGCCAGCGGGACCGGGACACCCTCCGAGCAGTTCTTC. Protein sequence: CASGTGTPSEQFF. This sequence joins TRBV6-5 and TRBJ2-1; a weak D match, TRBD1 (6 bases). Germline CDR1 reads MNHEY; CDR2 reads SVGAGI. Trimming removed 8 bases at V and 10 bases at J, with 18 bases between. This CDR3 is built from 13 residues.

The chain carries TRBV4-1 and TRBJ2-5; 15 nucleotides align to TRBD2. The CDR3 has 16 amino acids. Trimming cost V 0 bases and J 4 bases; bases outside gene matches: 0. The germline V gene has CDR1 MGHRA and CDR2 YSYEKL. The CDR3 DNA sequence: TGCGCCAGCAGCCAAGAGGGACTAGCGGGAGGAGAGACCCAGTACTTC. As protein: CASSQEGLAGGETQYF.

This clone was recorded a few times. The V gene is TRBV2, the J gene TRBJ2-7, with 7 bases fitting TRBD1. V trimming: 8 bases; J trimming: 5 bases; junction bases outside the gene matches: 12. Germline V gene lookup returns CDR1 SNHLY and CDR2 FYNNEI. The CDR3 has 14 amino acids. Here the CDR3 reads CASVQGNLFNEQYF. CDR3 nucleotide sequence: TGTGCCAGCGTACAGGGGAACCTCTTTAACGAGCAGTACTTC.

The rearrangement joins TRBV5-1 to TRBJ1-1; 7 bases match TRBD1. The trim removed 3 bases at V and 1 base at J, leaving 6 bases unmatched. Looked up from germline, CDR1 is SGHRS and CDR2 is YFSETQ. This CDR3 comprises 15 residues. The CDR3 region has the DNA TGCGCCAGCAGCTCCGACAGGGCTTCGAACACTGAAGCTTTCTTT. It is translated as CASSSDRASNTEAFF.

The genes are TRBV10-3 and TRBJ2-1; perhaps TRBD2 as D (6 bases). Germline V gene lookup returns CDR1 ENHRY and CDR2 SYGVKD. V gave up 3 bases and J gave up 8 bases, with 14 bases separating them. The CDR3 totals 14 residues. The CDR3 nucleotides are TGTGCCATCAGTGAATCGGGGGAAAGTTATGAGCAGTTCTTC. Protein product: CAISESGESYEQFF.

This clone appeared a few times. The V gene is TRBV19, the J gene TRBJ2-7; perhaps TRBD1 as D (6 bases). The CDR3 sequence is 15 residues long. Trimming shortened V by 4 bases and J by 0 bases, and 13 bases separated the two germline ends. Germline V gene data show CDR1 as LNHDA and CDR2 as SQIVND (reference sequence). The chain's CDR3 is CASSTNTGSSYEQYF. CDR3 nucleotides: TGTGCCAGTAGTACAAACACAGGGAGCTCCTACGAGCAGTACTTC.

The chain is built from TRBV4-1 and TRBJ2-1; 8 bases match TRBD1. The germline gives CDR1 MGHRA, CDR2 YSYEKL. V lost 2 bases, J lost 7 bases, and 4 bases stayed unmatched. This CDR3 is built from 14 residues. Here the CDR3 DNA reads TGCGCCAGCAGCCAACTGACAGGGGAGAATGAGCAGTTCTTC. It translates to CASSQLTGENEQFF.

This clone was seen more than once but under ten times. This chain connects TRBV6-6 to TRBJ2-7; D possibly corresponds to TRBD2 (6 bases). Deletions cut 6 bases from V and 3 bases from J, with 9 bases between. Germline V lookup: CDR1 MNHNY, CDR2 SVGAGI (reference sequence). CDR3 length: 12 amino acids. The CDR3 region has the DNA TGTGCCAGCAGCGATAGCGGCTACGAGCAGTACTTC. This translates into CASSDSGYEQYF.